These 26 T cell receptor beta chains were sequenced from one sample in a study of graft-versus-host responses after intestinal transplantation. Their specific antigens are unknown. The table came from immunoSEQ multiplex PCR; TCRdb's copy has only in-frame clones and leaves some out. The table includes under 90,000 clones, around 90% detected once. The material was unstimulated CD8+ T cells sorted from spleen or lymph node cells, obtained before transplant. The receptors originated from a human donor who was the organ donor for an intestinal transplant.

This rearrangement joins TRBV4-2 to TRBJ1-6; TRBD1 aligns across 7 bases. The CDR3 loop spans 17 amino acids. Losses at the gene ends were 0 bases for V and 5 bases for J; bases not matched to a gene: 7. CDR1 and CDR2 (germline): LGHNA, YNFKEQ. The CDR3 loop is CASSQDRGTENNSPLHF. The CDR3, as DNA: TGTGCCAGCAGCCAAGATAGGGGGACAGAAAATAATTCACCCCTCCACTTT.

The genes are TRBV6-1 and TRBJ1-3; perhaps TRBD1 as D (6 bases). This CDR3 spans 18 amino acids. Trimming left V 3 bases short and J 0 bases short, with 18 bases between. Looked up from germline, CDR1 is MNHNS and CDR2 is SASEGT. The CDR3 here is CASSDPGDNYPSGNTIYF. CDR3 coding DNA: TGTGCCAGCAGTGACCCAGGGGACAACTATCCCTCTGGAAACACCATATATTTT.

V is TRBV30 and J is TRBJ1-1; no firm D call. Trimming removed 3 bases from V and 0 bases from J, with 8 bases in between. The CDR3 loop spans 13 amino acids. Looked up from germline, CDR1 is GTSNPN and CDR2 is SVGIG (reference sequence). The CDR3 DNA is TGTGCCTGGAGACAGTTATTGAACACTGAAGCTTTCTTT. This translates into CAWRQLLNTEAFF.

The V gene is TRBV14, the J gene TRBJ1-6; a possible D gene is TRBD1 (5 bases). The CDR3 covers 18 residues. Germline CDR1 SGHDN, CDR2 FVKESK. The ends were cut back, 0 bases at V and 3 bases at J, with 15 bases in the middle. Written as DNA, the CDR3 is TGTGCCAGCAGCCAAGATCGGGGGTCTGGTATCTATAATTCACCCCTCCACTTT. Translated, it gives CASSQDRGSGIYNSPLHF.

CDR3 in DNA: TGCGCCAGCAGTGAGTTGGGTGGGGCGAGGAATGAGCAGTTCTTC. Amino acid sequence: CASSELGGARNEQFF. This chain links TRBV10-2 with TRBJ2-1, with D maybe TRBD1 (5 bases). CDR1 is WSHSY and CDR2 is SAAADI in the germline V gene. This CDR3 contains 15 residues. V lost 1 base and J 7 bases, leaving 14 bases between the germline ends.

The chain carries TRBV6-6 and TRBJ2-5; possibly TRBD1 for D (7 bases). The CDR3 is 15 residues long. V shed 2 bases and J shed 4 bases, with 14 bases lying between them. Germline lookup yields CDR1 MNHNY and CDR2 SVGAGI (reference sequence). The CDR3 DNA reads TGTGCCAGCAGTTACGGAGGGGGCGCGGGAGAGACCCAGTACTTC. Its translation is CASSYGGGAGETQYF.

This sequence joins TRBV15 and TRBJ2-3; no clear D. The CDR3 loop spans 16 amino acids. The germline V gene has CDR1 LNHNV and CDR2 YYDKDF (reference sequence). Trimming pared 0 bases from V and 1 base from J, leaving 11 bases between. The CDR3 loop reads CATSRDLALGTDTQYF. DNA of the CDR3: TGTGCCACCAGCAGAGATTTGGCCCTCGGCACAGATACGCAGTATTTT.

This chain links TRBV4-3 with TRBJ1-3, with D maybe TRBD1 (5 bases). Germline values: CDR1 LGHNA, CDR2 YSLEER. V lost 0 bases, J lost 6 bases, and 18 bases lay in between. The CDR3 is 17 residues long. CDR3 nucleotides: TGCGCCAGCAGCCAAGATATGGCGCAGGGTTATGAAAACACCATATATTTT. It yields the protein CASSQDMAQGYENTIYF.

This chain joins TRBV15 and TRBJ1-5; possible D gene TRBD1, 6 bases. Trimming left V 3 bases short and J 8 bases short, with 14 bases between. The germline V gene encodes CDR1 LNHNV and CDR2 YYDKDF (reference sequence). The CDR3 length is 14 residues. The chain's CDR3 is CATSSYRVLEPQHF. CDR3 DNA sequence: TGTGCCACCAGCAGTTACAGGGTTCTGGAGCCCCAGCATTTT.

The rearrangement joins TRBV13 to TRBJ1-2; the match to TRBD1 covers 7 bases. This CDR3 has 14 residues. The J segment lost 8 bases and the V segment lost 0 bases, leaving 6 bases of the junction unmatched. Per the germline V gene, CDR1 is PRHDT and CDR2 is FYEKMQ (reference sequence). The CDR3 loop reads CASSLGRGREGYTF. The CDR3 DNA reads TGTGCCAGCAGCTTAGGTAGGGGGCGGGAAGGCTACACCTTC.

The CDR3 DNA reads TGTGCCAGCAGCGCCCGGGACTCTGGGGCCAACGTCCTGACTTTC. As protein: CASSARDSGANVLTF. The V and J genes are TRBV6-1 and TRBJ2-6; a weak D match, TRBD2 (5 bases). V was shortened by 6 bases and J by 0 bases, with 9 bases between the two germline ends. The CDR3 is made up of 15 amino acids. Germline-derived CDR1 and CDR2 are MNHNS and SASEGT.

The V gene is TRBV25-1, the J gene TRBJ1-2; D ambiguous. CDR3 length: 16 amino acids. Germline CDR1 and CDR2: MGHDK and SYGVNS. Trimming shortened V by 1 base and J by 4 bases, and 16 bases separated the two germline ends. The CDR3 sequence: CASSEFGGLQGYGYTF. The DNA for the CDR3 is TGTGCCAGCAGTGAATTTGGTGGACTCCAAGGCTATGGCTACACCTTC.

In this sample, this clone turned up a few times. The chain combines TRBV7-9 with TRBJ2-1; 9 positions match TRBD2. The CDR3 contains 16 residues. Unmatched junction bases numbered 9, after V lost 3 bases and J lost 6 bases. CDR1 SEHNR and CDR2 FQNEAQ come from the germline V gene (reference sequence). The CDR3 DNA follows: TGTGCCAGCAGCTTTCCCACGGGACTAGCTCCCAATGAGCAGTTCTTC. Its translation: CASSFPTGLAPNEQFF.

This clone has only one observation. This chain joins TRBV27 and TRBJ1-5; the match to TRBD1 covers 7 bases. The J segment lost 6 bases and the V segment lost 5 bases, leaving 7 bases of the junction unmatched. From germline, CDR1 is MNHEY and CDR2 SMNVEV (reference sequence). CDR3 length: 14 residues. CDR3 in DNA: TGTGCCAGCAGTGGGATTTACAGGGGTCAGCCCCAGCATTTT. As protein: CASSGIYRGQPQHF.

V is TRBV9 and J is TRBJ1-1; D is uncertain. CDR3 length: 15 amino acids. V shed 6 bases and J shed 3 bases, with 18 bases lying between them. CDR1 and CDR2 (germline): SGDLS, YYNGEE. As DNA, the CDR3 is TGTGCCAGCACCCCCCCCAGTCGATATGACACTGAAGCTTTCTTT. This codes for CASTPPSRYDTEAFF.

The chain couples TRBV11-2 to TRBJ1-3; D not resolved. Germline CDR1 reads SGHAT; CDR2 reads FQNNGV. The CDR3 runs to 14 residues. Trimming left V 1 base short and J 0 bases short, with 4 bases between. CDR3 in amino acids: CASSLVSSGNTIYF. The CDR3 nucleotides are TGTGCCAGCAGCTTAGTCAGCTCTGGAAACACCATATATTTT.

The gene calls are TRBV2 and TRBJ2-7; D remains ambiguous. Trimming removed 2 bases from V and 7 bases from J, with 9 bases in between. From germline, CDR1 is SNHLY and CDR2 FYNNEI. The CDR3 has 12 residues. The CDR3 reads CASSEWAREQYV. The DNA of the CDR3 is TGTGCCAGCAGTGAATGGGCGAGAGAGCAGTACGTC.

The chain is built from TRBV9 and TRBJ1-1; TRBD1 matches 7 bases. J was trimmed by 3 bases and V by 0 bases; bases with no gene match: 8. CDR3 length: 16 amino acids. Looked up from germline, CDR1 is SGDLS and CDR2 is YYNGEE. CDR3 protein: CASSVEGAPGDTEAFF. The CDR3 DNA is TGTGCCAGCAGCGTAGAGGGGGCCCCAGGGGACACTGAAGCTTTCTTT.

This chain joins TRBV6-1 and TRBJ1-3; TRBD1 agrees at 7 bases. The CDR3 extends over 14 amino acids. V lost 6 bases and J lost 4; bases outside the gene matches: 6. Germline values: CDR1 MNHNS, CDR2 SASEGT. CDR3 nucleotides: TGTGCCAGCAGGGAGGGGACAGCAGGAAACACCATATATTTT. Translation gives CASREGTAGNTIYF.

The rearrangement links TRBV6-6 to TRBJ1-2; TRBD1 agrees at 12 bases. Germline CDR1 is MNHNY and CDR2 is SVGAGI (reference sequence). This CDR3 is 16 amino acids long. J was trimmed by 4 bases and V by 5 bases; bases with no gene match: 8. CDR3: CASSQTGTGGSYGYTF. The CDR3, as DNA: TGTGCCAGCAGTCAAACCGGGACAGGGGGCAGCTATGGCTACACCTTC.

V and J are TRBV11-1 and TRBJ1-1; weak D call: TRBD1 (5 bases). Trimming stripped 1 base from V and 1 base from J, with 10 bases between. CDR1 and CDR2 (germline): SGHAT, FQDESV (reference sequence). The CDR3 sequence is 15 residues long. For the CDR3, the DNA is TGTGCCAGCAGCTTAGGACAGTATTCGAACACTGAAGCTTTCTTT. It is translated as CASSLGQYSNTEAFF.

The chain carries TRBV9 and TRBJ1-5, with TRBD1 identical over 11 bases. CDR3 length: 14 amino acids. Germline CDR1 reads SGDLS; CDR2 reads YYNGEE. V lost 3 bases and J lost 9; bases outside the gene matches: 5. CDR3 sequence (DNA): TGTGCCAGCAGCGAGGGGACAGGGGGATCGCCCCAGCATTTT. Amino acid sequence: CASSEGTGGSPQHF.

The chain uses TRBV28 and TRBJ2-7; D may be TRBD2 (7 bases). Looked up from germline, CDR1 is MDHEN and CDR2 is SYDVKM. V lost 9 bases and J 0 bases, leaving 12 bases between the germline ends. This CDR3 spans 13 amino acids. The CDR3 nucleotides are TGTGCCAGTCGGGGGGCTAGCTCCTACGAGCAGTACGTC. This sequence encodes CASRGASSYEQYV.

The gene calls are TRBV9 and TRBJ2-3, with D maybe TRBD2 (5 bases). Trimming cost V 0 bases and J 2 bases, with 7 bases left between them. Germline V gene data show CDR1 as SGDLS and CDR2 as YYNGEE. The CDR3 runs 14 residues. CDR3 region: CASSVEEDTDTQYF. CDR3 coding DNA: TGTGCCAGCAGCGTAGAGGAGGACACAGATACGCAGTATTTT.

This chain connects TRBV5-6 to TRBJ1-6; the match to TRBD1 covers 7 bases. CDR3 length: 16 amino acids. V lost 4 bases, J lost 7 bases, and 11 bases stayed unmatched. Germline V gene lookup returns CDR1 SGHDT and CDR2 YYEEEE. The CDR3 bases are TGTGCCAGCAGCCTATGGACAGGAGGGCCCAATTCACCCCTCCACTTT. Amino acid sequence: CASSLWTGGPNSPLHF. Full variable domain (remainder filled in from reference TRBV5-6 and TRBJ1-6): DAGVTQSPTHLIKTRGQQVTLRCSPKSGHDTVSWYQQALGQGPQFIFQYYEEEERQRGNFPDRFSGHQFPNYSSELNVNALLLGDSALYLCASSLWTGGPNSPLHFGNGTRLTVT.

This chain uses TRBV4-3 with TRBJ1-1; maybe TRBD1 (5 bases). There are 13 residues in the CDR3. Trimming took off 0 bases at V and 10 bases at J, with 12 bases between the two ends. CDR1 and CDR2 (germline): LGHNA, YSLEER. The CDR3: CASSQDSTDIAFF. The CDR3 bases are TGCGCCAGCAGCCAAGATTCGACGGACATAGCTTTCTTT.